This TCR beta chain was captured by sequencing in a study of blood T cell repertoires in COVID-19. The CDR3 runs to 17 residues. Trimming took 1 base from V and 1 from J, leaving 11 bases between them. CDR1 SGHAT and CDR2 FQNNGV come from the germline V gene. Some clones are missing from TCRdb's copy, which holds only in-frame ones; the method was immunoSEQ multiplex PCR. This sample yields about 88,000 clones, of which nearly 90% are seen a single time; 2.9% belongs to the top ten. The sequencing sample was made of peripheral blood. This TCR came from a woman at least 80 years old with acute or convalescent COVID-19. This chain uses TRBV11-2 with TRBJ2-6; unclear D gene. The CDR3 loop is CASSLGWSFSGANVLTF. CDR3 DNA: TGTGCCAGCAGCTTAGGGTGGAGTTTTTCTGGGGCCAACGTCCTGACTTTC.